One and the same sample provided the 24 T cell receptor beta chains below, sequenced in a study of shared T cell receptors in the human thymus. The assay was immunoSEQ multiplex PCR, and TCRdb's table has in-frame clones only and misses some. The table includes roughly 700,000 clones, approximately 90% detected once. These data were also filed under a second study, of human thymus T cells.

Sequencing was done on a sample of thymocytes. The receptors were gathered from a boy younger than two with a congenital heart defect.

The chain carries TRBV30 and TRBJ2-5; TRBD1 matches 11 bases. The J call could be wrong; TRBJ2-7 is a better fit for the DNA end. The germline gives CDR1 GTSNPN, CDR2 SVGIG (reference sequence). This CDR3 is 16 amino acids long. The CDR3 spells CAWSLPRDRGKVEQYF. Written as DNA, the CDR3 is TGTGCCTGGAGCCTCCCTCGGGACAGGGGGAAGGTCGAGCAGTACTTC.

The chain uses TRBV21-1 and TRBJ2-1; the tabulated D call, TRBD2, remains unverified against the DNA. TRBV21-1 is a listed pseudogene. The CDR3 is 16 residues long. The CDR3 DNA reads as TGTGCCAGCAGCAAAGACGGCCTAGTAGGTAACAATGAGCAGTTCTTC. Translation gives CASSKDGLVGNNEQFF.

The rearrangement uses TRBV27 and TRBJ2-1; 8 positions match TRBD2. Per germline, CDR1 MNHEY and CDR2 SMNVEV (reference sequence). V lost 6 bases to trimming and J lost 8 bases; unmatched junction nucleotides: 9. CDR3 length equals 14 residues. The CDR3 region has the DNA TGTGCCAGCAGCGGGAGGGGGGAGTTTGATGAGCAGTTCTTC. It codes for CASSGRGEFDEQFF.

CDR3 DNA: TGTGCCAGCAGCCACCTGAGCTCCTACGAGCAGTACTTC. Residues: CASSHLSSYEQYF. This rearrangement joins TRBV14 to TRBJ2-7, with unresolved D. The V end lost 3 bases, the J end lost 0 bases, and 6 bases lay between the germline ends. Germline CDR1 is SGHDN and CDR2 is FVKESK. The CDR3 runs to 13 residues.

The chain carries TRBV27 and TRBJ2-1; 9 nucleotides match TRBD2. After removal of 5 bases from V and 2 bases from J, the junction contained 7 bases not matched to a gene. CDR3 length equals 16 residues. Germline V gene data show CDR1 as MNHEY and CDR2 as SMNVEV (reference sequence). This CDR3 is CASSPGSGRPYNEQFF. The DNA of the CDR3 is TGTGCCAGCAGTCCGGGTAGCGGGAGACCCTACAATGAGCAGTTCTTC.

The V call is TRBV19, the J call TRBJ1-5; D gene uncertain. Per germline, CDR1 LNHDA and CDR2 SQIVND (reference sequence). The CDR3 length is 12 residues. V gave up 8 bases and J gave up 2 bases, with 7 bases separating them. In nucleotides, the CDR3 is TGTGCCAGTTGTTCGGGCAATCAGCCCCAGCATTTT. This gives the protein CASCSGNQPQHF. The full variable domain, its missing parts supplied by reference TRBV19 and TRBJ1-5, is DGGITQSPKYLFRKEGQNVTLSCEQNLNHDAMYWYRQDPGQGLRLIYYSQIVNDFQKGDIAEGYSVSREKKESFPLTVTSAQKNPTAFYLCASCSGNQPQHFGDGTRLSIL.

Of note for this clone: A junction boundary mismatches the germline segment, possibly from a read error. This chain joins TRBV7-9 and TRBJ2-3; tentative D call: TRBD2 (5 bases). This CDR3 has 10 residues. Per the germline V gene, CDR1 is SEHNR and CDR2 is FQNEAQ (reference sequence). Here the CDR3 reads CASIPSSDSW. The CDR3 region has the DNA TGTGCCAGCATCCCGAGCTCGGACTCTTGG.

The chain couples TRBV27 to TRBJ1-4; the match to TRBD1 covers 7 bases. CDR1 and CDR2 from the germline V gene are MNHEY and SMNVEV (reference sequence). The CDR3 contains 15 residues. V was clipped by 5 bases and J by 5 bases; unmatched bases: 8. As DNA, the CDR3 is TGTGCCAGCAGTCCCCCGGGACAGCAGAATGAAAAACTGTTTTTT. Translation: CASSPPGQQNEKLFF.

This chain connects TRBV10-2 to TRBJ2-7; 9 nucleotides align to TRBD2. The V segment lost 4 bases and the J segment 5 bases; nucleotides outside the gene matches: 12. CDR1 WSHSY and CDR2 SAAADI come from the germline V gene. This CDR3 region has 16 residues. Here the CDR3 DNA reads TGCGCCAGCAGTGGGTCACTTAGCGGGAGTAACCACGAGCAGTACTTC. Translated: CASSGSLSGSNHEQYF.

V usage is TRBV11-3 and J usage is TRBJ2-7, with 10 bases aligning to TRBD2. V lost 2 bases to trimming and J lost 6 bases; unmatched junction nucleotides: 7. The CDR3 totals 15 residues. Germline CDR1 and CDR2: SGHNT and YENEEA. The CDR3 here is CASSLLAGERGEQYF. CDR3 nucleotides: TGTGCCAGCAGCTTACTAGCGGGAGAAAGGGGCGAGCAGTACTTC.

The chain is built from TRBV18 and TRBJ1-2; D remains ambiguous. Germline-derived CDR1 and CDR2 are KGHSH and LQKENI. CDR3 size: 14 residues. The V end lost 2 bases, the J end lost 5 bases, and 12 bases lay between the germline ends. CDR3 residues: CASSPIWASYGYTF. CDR3 DNA: TGTGCCAGCTCACCAATCTGGGCCTCGTATGGCTACACCTTC.

J is TRBJ2-7 and V is TRBV7-6; TRBD1 aligns across 10 bases. The CDR3 runs 17 residues. V lost 5 bases to trimming and J lost 4 bases; unmatched junction nucleotides: 14. Germline V gives CDR1 SGHVS, CDR2 FNYEAQ. This chain's CDR3 is CASSLGGRDRGRYEQYF. The DNA of the CDR3 is TGTGCCAGCAGCCTAGGAGGACGGGACAGGGGTCGTTACGAGCAGTACTTC. The full variable domain, rest sourced from reference TRBV7-6 and TRBJ2-7, is GAGVSQSPRYKVTKRGQDVALRCDPISGHVSLYWYRQALGQGPEFLTYFNYEAQQDKSGLPNDRFSAERPEGSISTLTIQRTEQRDSAMYRCASSLGGRDRGRYEQYFGPGTRLTVT.

The V gene is TRBV2, the J gene TRBJ2-3; 7 positions agree with TRBD2. The V gene's germline CDR1 is SNHLY and CDR2 FYNNEI. The CDR3 runs to 18 residues. With 2 bases clipped from V and 1 base from J, the junction kept 12 bases outside the gene matches. This chain's CDR3 is CASSEQERGSGGTDTQYF. CDR3 coding DNA: TGTGCCAGCAGTGAACAGGAGCGGGGAAGTGGGGGCACAGATACGCAGTATTTT.

The rearrangement joins TRBV6-1 to TRBJ2-2, with D unclear. Trimming removed 5 bases at V and 2 bases at J, with 9 bases between. CDR3 length equals 14 residues. CDR1 MNHNS and CDR2 SASEGT come from the germline V gene. CDR3 in DNA: TGTGCCAGCAGTCCCCGAACAAACACCGGGGAGCTGTTTTTT. Translating it yields CASSPRTNTGELFF.

The V gene is TRBV5-1, the J gene TRBJ2-2, with D possibly TRBD1 on 6 matching bases. V was trimmed by 5 bases and J by 6 bases, leaving 11 bases between them. This CDR3 region has 13 residues. The germline gives CDR1 SGHRS, CDR2 YFSETQ. The CDR3 DNA is TGCGCCAGCAGAGGGGGAACACCCGGGGAGCTGTTTTTT. Protein: CASRGGTPGELFF.

The V gene is TRBV11-2, the J gene TRBJ2-7; 7 bases fit TRBD1. Germline V gene data show CDR1 as SGHAT and CDR2 as FQNNGV. The CDR3 consists of 13 residues. Trimming took 3 bases from V and 4 from J; bases not matched to a gene: 3. CDR3 sequence: CASSLTGKYEQYF. As DNA, the CDR3 is TGTGCCAGCAGCTTGACAGGGAAATACGAGCAGTACTTC.

The V call is TRBV29-1, the J call TRBJ2-5, with 10 bases lining up with TRBD2. V lost 8 bases and J lost 5; bases outside the gene matches: 14. Germline loops: CDR1 SQVTM, CDR2 ANQGSEA. The CDR3 is 15 amino acids. The CDR3 loop is CSSSPGLAELETQYF. The CDR3 DNA reads TGCAGCTCATCACCCGGACTAGCGGAATTGGAGACCCAGTACTTC.

The chain joins TRBV19 to TRBJ1-1; D is perhaps TRBD1 (5 bases). Germline V lookup: CDR1 LNHDA, CDR2 SQIVND (reference sequence). With 7 bases removed from V and 8 bases from J, the gap between germline ends came to 11 bases. The CDR3 totals 11 residues. The CDR3 sequence is CASTTGEEAFF. The CDR3 bases are TGTGCCAGTACCACGGGGGAGGAAGCTTTCTTT.

The chain employs TRBV5-1 and TRBJ2-1; 9 bases match TRBD2. The length of the CDR3 is 18 residues. After removal of 3 bases from V and 0 bases from J, the junction contained 10 bases not matched to a gene. Germline values: CDR1 SGHRS, CDR2 YFSETQ. CDR3 residues: CASSSSGKHLSSYNEQFF. DNA for the CDR3: TGCGCCAGCAGCTCTAGCGGGAAACATTTGAGCTCCTACAATGAGCAGTTCTTC.

Notes on this clone: Relative to the germline gene, one junction end is altered; a read error may explain this. The chain recombines TRBV30 with TRBJ2-7; 8 bases fit TRBD2. This CDR3 region has 19 residues. Germline-derived CDR1 and CDR2 are GTSNPN and SVGIG (reference sequence). The CDR3 region is CAWRVSGASGSWDSYERYF. CDR3 coding DNA: TGTGCCTGGAGGGTGAGCGGGGCTAGCGGGTCCTGGGACTCCTACGAGCGGTACTTC.

A remark on this clone: The sample holds other DNA sequences that translate to the same CDR3. The CDR3 region is CASSSGTGGETQYF. The CDR3 nucleotides read TGTGCCAGCAGTTCGGGGACAGGGGGAGAGACCCAGTACTTC. The V and J genes are TRBV28 and TRBJ2-5; 11 bases are a match to TRBD1. J gave up 4 bases and V 4 bases, and 2 bases lay outside the gene matches. The CDR3 covers 14 residues. CDR1 is MDHEN and CDR2 is SYDVKM in the germline V gene. Based on the CDR3 plus reference TRBV28 and TRBJ2-5, the full variable domain is DVKVTQSSRYLVKRTGEKVFLECVQDMDHENMFWYRQDPGLGLRLIYFSYDVKMKEKGDIPEGYSVSREKKERFSLILESASTNQTSMYLCASSSGTGGETQYFGPGTRLLVL.

The chain links TRBV28 to TRBJ2-7; perhaps TRBD2 as D (5 bases). Germline V CDR1 and CDR2: MDHEN, SYDVKM. The CDR3 sequence is 14 residues long. Trimming stripped 5 bases from V and 7 bases from J, with 18 bases between. The CDR3 DNA follows: TGTGCCAGCAGTATAAGAGAGGGTATACGGGAGCAGTACTTC. Residues: CASSIREGIREQYF. The full variable domain, with the rest looked up from reference TRBV28 and TRBJ2-7, is DVKVTQSSRYLVKRTGEKVFLECVQDMDHENMFWYRQDPGLGLRLIYFSYDVKMKEKGDIPEGYSVSREKKERFSLILESASTNQTSMYLCASSIREGIREQYFGPGTRLTVT.

The CDR3 protein is CASSRKLETGQTGELFF. The CDR3 coding sequence is TGCGCCAGCAGCCGGAAACTAGAGACAGGGCAGACCGGGGAGCTGTTTTTT. The V and J genes are TRBV4-3 and TRBJ2-2; TRBD1 matches at 7 bases. CDR3 length: 17 amino acids. Germline-derived CDR1 and CDR2 are LGHNA and YSLEER. With V trimmed by 4 bases and J by 5 bases, 13 bases remained unmatched.

This chain connects TRBV7-9 to TRBJ2-1; no clear D. Trimming cost V 10 bases and J 5 bases, with 15 bases left between them. The germline gives CDR1 SEHNR, CDR2 FQNEAQ (reference sequence). The CDR3 spans 13 residues. CDR3 DNA: TGTGCCACTGGCCGTGGTGTGGACAATGAGCAGTTCTTC. Protein sequence: CATGRGVDNEQFF.